This T cell receptor beta chain appears in the sequencing data of a study of blood T cell repertoires in COVID-19. Turning to the study itself: COVID-19 samples collected from the United States, Italy and Spain covered acute and convalescent phases. PBMCs, B-cell-depleted T cells, or T cells provided the cDNA or gDNA that made up the material.

V lost 1 base to trimming and J lost 0 bases; unmatched junction nucleotides: 1. This CDR3 is 16 amino acids long. Per the original methods: Using reference gene primer amplification, nucleated cell counts were estimated. The data were produced by immunoSEQ multiplex PCR, yet TCRdb's version contains in-frame clones alone and is incomplete. V, J and clone size were drawn from that table, and D and trimming were deduced from the DNA. Of about 59,000 clones in the sample, less than 85% were seen once. The V gene is TRBV5-3, the J gene TRBJ2-2; the match to TRBD1 covers 9 bases. TRBV5-3 is an ORF, and what it does is uncertain. The source is a woman between 45 and 60 years old with active or convalescent COVID-19. Sequenced input: peripheral blood. CDR3 coding DNA: TGTGCCAGAAGCTTGAACAGGGGGCCGAACACCGGGGAGCTGTTTTTT. Its translation: CARSLNRGPNTGELFF.